These 15 T cell receptor beta chains were sequenced from one sample in a study of cytomegalovirus exposure and HLA in healthy donors. This PCR relied on a set of 60 Vbeta primers and 13 Jbeta primers. Repertoires were generated with immunoSEQ multiplex PCR, while TCRdb's copy carries only in-frame clones and drops some. The sample consists of 150,000 to 200,000 clones, approximately 79% of them appearing once. Sequencing input: PBMCs. These receptors were obtained from a middle-aged man in good health and CMV-seropositive.

The DNA of the CDR3 is TGTGCCAGCAGTTACAATGAAGGCACAGGGAACTATGGCTACACCTTC. Translated, it gives CASSYNEGTGNYGYTF. This chain uses TRBV6-6 with TRBJ1-2; a possible D gene is TRBD1 (6 bases). The ends were cut back, 2 bases at V and 2 bases at J, with 15 bases in the middle. The CDR3 totals 16 residues. Germline loops: CDR1 MNHNY, CDR2 SVGAGI (reference sequence).

The chain employs TRBV7-2 and TRBJ2-2, with D possibly TRBD1 on 6 matching bases. V gave up 1 base and J gave up 3 bases, with 9 bases separating them. Germline V gene sequence: CDR1 SGHTA, CDR2 FQGNSA. CDR3 length: 15 amino acids. CDR3 nucleotide sequence: TGTGCCAGCAGCTTAGTGGGGGCGCACACCGGGGAGCTGTTTTTT. Translating it yields CASSLVGAHTGELFF.

The chain is built from TRBV7-9 and TRBJ2-5; TRBD1 matches at 11 bases. Unmatched junction bases numbered 3, after V lost 2 bases and J lost 4 bases. CDR3 length: 15 residues. From germline, CDR1 is SEHNR and CDR2 FQNEAQ (reference sequence). In nucleotides, the CDR3 is TGTGCCAGCAGCTTATGGACAGGGGGCCGAGAGACCCAGTACTTC. Translation gives CASSLWTGGRETQYF. The full variable domain, completed using reference TRBV7-9 and TRBJ2-5, is DTGVSQNPRHKITKRGQNVTFRCDPISEHNRLYWYRQTLGQGPEFLTYFQNEAQLEKSRLLSDRFSAERPKGSFSTLEIQRTEQGDSAMYLCASSLWTGGRETQYFGPGTRLLVL.

The J gene is TRBJ1-2, the V gene TRBV6-5; perhaps TRBD1 as D (5 bases). The CDR3 is 13 amino acids. Per germline, CDR1 MNHEY and CDR2 SVGAGI. The germline V and J ends were trimmed by 5 bases and 7 bases, with 14 bases remaining between them. In nucleotides, the CDR3 is TGTGCCAGCAGTCCCCCGGGGGGGGGTGGCTACACCTTC. It codes for CASSPPGGGGYTF.

This chain links TRBV30 with TRBJ2-1; TRBD2 matches 7 bases. Losses at the gene ends were 1 base for V and 9 bases for J; bases not matched to a gene: 9. Germline CDR1 and CDR2: GTSNPN and SVGIG (reference sequence). The length of the CDR3 is 14 residues. CDR3 region: CAWSGEGTRGEQFF. CDR3 sequence (DNA): TGTGCCTGGAGTGGGGAGGGTACCCGAGGTGAGCAGTTCTTC.

This chain uses TRBV7-3 with TRBJ1-1; tentatively, D is TRBD1 (6 bases). The germline CDR1 and CDR2 sequences are SGHTA and FQGTGA. V lost 1 base and J 1 base, leaving 10 bases between the germline ends. CDR3 length: 15 residues. In DNA, the CDR3 is TGTGCCAGCAGCTTAAGGAGGGGGGGGAACACTGAAGCTTTCTTT. Translated: CASSLRRGGNTEAFF.

In this sample, this clone turned up once. The V call is TRBV25-1, the J call TRBJ1-4, with unresolved D. There are 14 residues in the CDR3. Germline V gives CDR1 MGHDK, CDR2 SYGVNS. V was pared by 6 bases and J by 6 bases, with 14 bases between. The DNA for the CDR3 is TGTGCCAGCAGGATCGAGCGGACGGATGAAAAACTGTTTTTT. Its translation: CASRIERTDEKLFF.

The chain recombines TRBV7-9 with TRBJ2-7; 12 bases are shared with TRBD1. Germline V gives CDR1 SEHNR, CDR2 FQNEAQ (reference sequence). V shed 6 bases, J shed 3 bases, and the junction held 6 bases outside the gene matches. The CDR3 is 15 residues long. CDR3 sequence reads: CASSRRDRGLYEQYF. The CDR3 coding sequence is TGTGCCAGCAGTAGAAGGGACAGGGGGCTCTACGAGCAGTACTTC.

Details on this clone: One end of the junction does not line up with germline, which may come from a read error. The rearrangement uses TRBV6-5 and TRBJ1-1, with TRBD1 matching over 8 bases. The CDR3 is made up of 14 amino acids. Germline V lookup: CDR1 MNHEY, CDR2 SVGAGI. The CDR3 spells CASSYYNRDRNAFF. CDR3 in DNA: TGTGCCAGCAGCTACTATAACCGGGACAGGAACGCTTTCTTT.

This clone has only a few counts. This sequence joins TRBV6-1 and TRBJ1-1; TRBD1 is a possible D gene (5 bases). Trimming left V 3 bases short and J 10 bases short, with 9 bases between. In germline, CDR1 is MNHNS, CDR2 SASEGT. This CDR3 region has 11 residues. CDR3 in amino acids: CASSDSGGAFF. Here the CDR3 DNA reads TGTGCCAGCAGTGACTCGGGGGGAGCTTTCTTT.

In its sample, this clone was seen many times. The chain joins TRBV7-9 to TRBJ1-4; perhaps TRBD1 as D (5 bases). The CDR3 is made up of 16 amino acids. The V end was cut by 6 bases, the J end by 3 bases, with 17 bases between. Germline CDR1 SEHNR, CDR2 FQNEAQ (reference sequence). CDR3 nucleotides: TGTGCCAGCAGGGGGGGTCCGGGGGGATCTAATGAAAAACTGTTTTTT. Its translation is CASRGGPGGSNEKLFF.

The rearrangement uses TRBV5-6 and TRBJ2-3; TRBD1 matches at 7 bases. V lost 3 bases, J lost 1 base, and 8 bases stayed unmatched. In germline, CDR1 is SGHDT, CDR2 YYEEEE. This CDR3 has 16 residues. CDR3 sequence (DNA): TGTGCCAGCAGCTCCGGAGGACAGGCCCGCACAGATACGCAGTATTTT. Translating gives CASSSGGQARTDTQYF.

The chain carries TRBV27 and TRBJ2-7; D perhaps matches TRBD1 (6 bases). The CDR3 totals 12 residues. Trimming cost V 7 bases and J 5 bases, with 12 bases left between them. In germline, CDR1 is MNHEY, CDR2 SMNVEV (reference sequence). CDR3 bases: TGTGCCAGCAAGACACAGGGCGACGAGCAGTACTTC. Its translation is CASKTQGDEQYF.

J is TRBJ1-5 and V is TRBV19; no definite D call. Trimming stripped 0 bases from V and 9 bases from J, with 12 bases between. The CDR3 extends over 14 amino acids. Germline CDR1 is LNHDA and CDR2 is SQIVND (reference sequence). CDR3 coding DNA: TGTGCCAGTAGTATAGAGGGCAGGCCCTGGCCCCAGCATTTT. It yields the protein CASSIEGRPWPQHF.

The CDR3 sequence: CSARQGADTEAFF. Written as DNA, the CDR3 is TGCAGCGCTCGACAGGGGGCGGACACTGAAGCTTTCTTT. V is TRBV29-1 and J is TRBJ1-1, with 10 positions matching TRBD1. Germline values: CDR1 SQVTM, CDR2 ANQGSEA. The CDR3 loop spans 13 amino acids. V lost 7 bases and J lost 3; bases outside the gene matches: 5.